Listed here are 13 T cell receptor beta chains from one sample, sequenced in a study of cytomegalovirus exposure and HLA in healthy donors. PCR employed 60 Vbeta and 13 Jbeta primers. Produced via immunoSEQ multiplex PCR; TCRdb's table is partial and in-frame only. Found here are 100,000 to 150,000 clones, approximately 82% of them singletons; the top ten hold about 2.5%. Sequencing input: PBMCs. The receptors come from a boy between 2 and 10 years old in good health and CMV-seronegative.

This chain joins TRBV28 and TRBJ1-1, with a possible D match to TRBD1 (6 bases). V was clipped by 9 bases and J by 4 bases, with 12 bases between them. Germline CDR1 and CDR2: MDHEN and SYDVKM. The length of the CDR3 is 12 residues. The DNA for the CDR3 is TGTGCCAGTGTCACAGGGATCACTGAAGCTTTCTTT. Its translation: CASVTGITEAFF.

This clone was observed a handful of times. J is TRBJ1-1 and V is TRBV19, with 7 bases lining up with TRBD1. The V gene's germline CDR1 is LNHDA and CDR2 SQIVND (reference sequence). The V gene end was trimmed by 2 bases and the J gene end by 4 bases; junction bases not matched to a gene: 7. The CDR3 runs 15 residues. In nucleotides, the CDR3 is TGTGCCAGTAGTATATCGACAGGGTGGGGCACTGAAGCTTTCTTT. This translates into CASSISTGWGTEAFF.

The chain employs TRBV6-5 and TRBJ1-2, with TRBD1 matching over 7 bases. CDR3 size: 13 residues. The germline V gene has CDR1 MNHEY and CDR2 SVGAGI. Trimming removed 6 bases from V and 8 bases from J; junction bases left unmatched: 9. The CDR3 loop is CASRPPTGEGYTF. The CDR3 DNA reads TGTGCCAGCAGGCCTCCAACAGGGGAAGGCTACACCTTC.

The chain employs TRBV7-2 and TRBJ2-3; 8 bases map to TRBD2. The CDR3 spans 17 residues. The J segment lost 7 bases and the V segment lost 2 bases, leaving 14 bases of the junction unmatched. In germline, CDR1 is SGHTA, CDR2 FQGNSA. CDR3 coding DNA: TGTGCCAGCAGCTTATCGGGCGGGGGGTACCCCACCAATACGCAGTATTTT. Translated, it gives CASSLSGGGYPTNTQYF.

The V gene is TRBV6-4, the J gene TRBJ2-1, with TRBD2 identical over 7 bases. The CDR3 is 15 residues long. J was trimmed by 4 bases and V by 0 bases; bases with no gene match: 3. Germline CDR1 is MRHNA and CDR2 is SNTAGT. This CDR3 is CASSDSNGGYNEQFF. The CDR3 coding sequence is TGTGCCAGCAGTGACTCTAACGGGGGGTACAATGAGCAGTTCTTC.

This chain uses TRBV11-2 with TRBJ2-7, with D possibly TRBD1 on 5 matching bases. The CDR3 runs to 13 residues. V lost 5 bases, J lost 4 bases, and 12 bases lay in between. Per the germline V gene, CDR1 is SGHAT and CDR2 is FQNNGV. The chain's CDR3 is CASSPSGIYEQYV. The CDR3, as DNA: TGTGCCAGCAGCCCGTCAGGGATATACGAGCAGTACGTC.

This CDR3 is CASSRQGGDTQYF. In nucleotides, the CDR3 is TGTGCCAGCAGCCGACAGGGGGGCGATACGCAGTATTTT. The chain links TRBV7-9 to TRBJ2-3; 9 bases map to TRBD1. CDR1 and CDR2 (germline): SEHNR, FQNEAQ (reference sequence). The CDR3 is 13 amino acids. The J segment lost 6 bases and the V segment lost 5 bases, leaving 3 bases of the junction unmatched.

The chain links TRBV14 to TRBJ1-1, with TRBD1 as a possible D gene (5 bases). This CDR3 has 15 residues. Between the trimmed V and J ends, which lost 3 bases and 6 bases, there was a span of 17 bases. The germline CDR1 and CDR2 sequences are SGHDN and FVKESK. CDR3 bases: TGTGCCAGCAGCCAGCCAGGGTTTGGGTGGCCTGAAGCTTTCTTT. It yields the protein CASSQPGFGWPEAFF.

V and J are TRBV7-6 and TRBJ1-3; 8 bases match TRBD1. The germline CDR1 and CDR2 sequences are SGHVS and FNYEAQ. The CDR3 totals 18 residues. V was pared by 5 bases and J by 0 bases, with 12 bases of the junction left unmatched. The CDR3 protein is CASSPRPGTGSSGNTIYF. The CDR3 DNA follows: TGTGCCAGCAGCCCCCGGCCCGGGACAGGTAGCTCTGGAAACACCATATATTTT.

The chain recombines TRBV5-4 with TRBJ2-7; D perhaps matches TRBD1 (5 bases). V lost 2 bases and J lost 0, with 12 bases in between. The germline gives CDR1 SGHNT, CDR2 YYREEE (reference sequence). The CDR3 is 15 residues long. CDR3 nucleotide sequence: TGTGCCAGCAGCTTAGAGACAGCGTCCTCCTACGAGCAGTACTTC. It is translated as CASSLETASSYEQYF. Based on the CDR3 plus reference TRBV5-4 and TRBJ2-7, the full variable domain is ETGVTQSPTHLIKTRGQQVTLRCSSQSGHNTVSWYQQALGQGPQFIFQYYREEENGRGNFPPRFSGLQFPNYSSELNVNALELDDSALYLCASSLETASSYEQYFGPGTRLTVT.

Comments on this clone: The final CDR3 position lacks the conserved phenylalanine or tryptophan, pointing to a likely read error. The V gene is TRBV7-2, the J gene TRBJ1-2; 7 bases line up with TRBD1. With V trimmed by 5 bases and J by 4 bases, 4 bases remained unmatched. Germline V CDR1 and CDR2: SGHTA, FQGNSA. This CDR3 contains 13 residues. CDR3 in amino acids: CASSLGTVYGYTV. The CDR3 DNA reads as TGTGCCAGCAGCCTAGGGACAGTCTATGGCTACACCGTC.

V gene TRBV4-2 combines with J gene TRBJ2-2, with TRBD2 as a possible D gene (6 bases). V shed 3 bases and J shed 4 bases, with 9 bases lying between them. This CDR3 spans 14 amino acids. The germline gives CDR1 LGHNA, CDR2 YNFKEQ. CDR3 region: CASSQSTSTGELFF. The DNA of the CDR3 is TGTGCCAGCAGCCAGTCGACTAGCACCGGGGAGCTGTTTTTT.

The CDR3 DNA follows: TGTGCCAGCAGCCAGGAGGGGCCGACCGGGGAGCTGTTTTTT. Translated: CASSQEGPTGELFF. The chain employs TRBV9 and TRBJ2-2; TRBD2 might be the D (6 bases). Germline V CDR1 and CDR2: SGDLS, YYNGEE. Between the trimmed V and J ends, which lost 4 bases and 5 bases, there was a span of 12 bases. The length of the CDR3 is 14 residues. The complete variable domain, with remaining parts taken from reference TRBV9 and TRBJ2-2, reads DSGVTQTPKHLITATGQRVTLRCSPRSGDLSVYWYQQSLDQGLQFLIQYYNGEERAKGNILERFSAQQFPDLHSELNLSSLELGDSALYFCASSQEGPTGELFFGEGSRLTVL.